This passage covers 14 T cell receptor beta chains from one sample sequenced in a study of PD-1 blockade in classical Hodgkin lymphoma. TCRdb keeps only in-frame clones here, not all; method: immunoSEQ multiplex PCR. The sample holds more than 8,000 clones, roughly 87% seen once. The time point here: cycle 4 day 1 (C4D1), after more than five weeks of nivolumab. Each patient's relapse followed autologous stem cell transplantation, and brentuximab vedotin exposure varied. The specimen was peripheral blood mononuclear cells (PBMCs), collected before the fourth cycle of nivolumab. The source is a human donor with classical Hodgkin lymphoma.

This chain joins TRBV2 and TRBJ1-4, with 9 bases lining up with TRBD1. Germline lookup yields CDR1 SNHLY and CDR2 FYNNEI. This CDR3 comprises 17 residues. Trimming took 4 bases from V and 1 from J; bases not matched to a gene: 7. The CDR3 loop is CASSGGQGGRTNEKLFF. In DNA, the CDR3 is TGTGCCAGCAGTGGGGGACAGGGCGGACGAACTAATGAAAAACTGTTTTTT. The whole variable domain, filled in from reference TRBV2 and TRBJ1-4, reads EPEVTQTPSHQVTQMGQEVILRCVPISNHLYFYWYRQILGQKVEFLVSFYNNEISEKSEIFDDQFSVERPDGSNFTLKIRSTKLEDSAMYFCASSGGQGGRTNEKLFFGSGTQLSVL.

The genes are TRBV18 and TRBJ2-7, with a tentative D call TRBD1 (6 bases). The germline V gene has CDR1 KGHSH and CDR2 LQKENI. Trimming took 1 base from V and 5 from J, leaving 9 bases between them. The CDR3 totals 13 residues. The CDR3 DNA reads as TGTGCCAGCTCACCACGGGGGCTGGACGAGCAGTACTTC. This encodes CASSPRGLDEQYF.

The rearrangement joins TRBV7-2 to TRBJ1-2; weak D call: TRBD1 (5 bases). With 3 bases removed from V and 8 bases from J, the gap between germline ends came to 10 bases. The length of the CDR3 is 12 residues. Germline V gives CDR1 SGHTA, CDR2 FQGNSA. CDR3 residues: CASSFRTTGYTF. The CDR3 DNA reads TGTGCCAGCAGCTTTCGGACAACCGGCTACACCTTC.

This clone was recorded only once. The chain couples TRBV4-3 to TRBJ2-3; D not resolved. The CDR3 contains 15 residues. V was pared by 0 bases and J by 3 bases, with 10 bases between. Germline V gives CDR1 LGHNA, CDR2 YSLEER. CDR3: CASSQDRGRTDTQYF. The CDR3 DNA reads TGCGCCAGCAGCCAAGATAGAGGTAGGACAGATACGCAGTATTTT.

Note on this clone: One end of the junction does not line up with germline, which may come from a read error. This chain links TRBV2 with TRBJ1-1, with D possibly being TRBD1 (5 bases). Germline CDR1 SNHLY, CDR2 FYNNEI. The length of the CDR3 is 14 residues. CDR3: CASRQVGLGDKLDF. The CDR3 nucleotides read TGTGCCAGCAGGCAGGTGGGTTTAGGGGATAAGCTTGACTTT. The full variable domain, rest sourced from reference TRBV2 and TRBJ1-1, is EPEVTQTPSHQVTQMGQEVILRCVPISNHLYFYWYRQILGQKVEFLVSFYNNEISEKSEIFDDQFSVERPDGSNFTLKIRSTKLEDSAMYFCASRQVGLGDKLDFGQGTRLTVV.

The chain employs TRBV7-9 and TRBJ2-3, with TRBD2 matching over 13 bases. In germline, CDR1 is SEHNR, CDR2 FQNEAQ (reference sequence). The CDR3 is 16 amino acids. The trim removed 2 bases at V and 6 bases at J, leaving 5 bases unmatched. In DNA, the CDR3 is TGTGCCAGCAGCTTATTACTAGCGGGAGGGCCGGATACGCAGTATTTT. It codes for CASSLLLAGGPDTQYF. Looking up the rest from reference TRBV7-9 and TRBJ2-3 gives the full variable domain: DTGVSQNPRHKITKRGQNVTFRCDPISEHNRLYWYRQTLGQGPEFLTYFQNEAQLEKSRLLSDRFSAERPKGSFSTLEIQRTEQGDSAMYLCASSLLLAGGPDTQYFGPGTRLTVL.

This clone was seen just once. The CDR3 DNA reads as TGCAGTGCTCTTAGCAGCAATGAGCAGTTCTTC. Translation gives CSALSSNEQFF. The rearrangement uses TRBV20-1 and TRBJ2-1; no reliable D call. CDR1 and CDR2 from the germline V gene are DFQATT and SNEGSKA (reference sequence). This CDR3 is built from 11 residues. Trimming cost V 5 bases and J 6 bases, with 8 bases left between them.

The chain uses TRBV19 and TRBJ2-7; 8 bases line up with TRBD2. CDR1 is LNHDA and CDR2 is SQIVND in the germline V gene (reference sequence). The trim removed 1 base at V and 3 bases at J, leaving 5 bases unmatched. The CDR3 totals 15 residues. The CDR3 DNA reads TGTGCCAGTAGTATAGTTCTAGCGGGTGTCTACGAGCAGTACTTC. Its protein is CASSIVLAGVYEQYF.

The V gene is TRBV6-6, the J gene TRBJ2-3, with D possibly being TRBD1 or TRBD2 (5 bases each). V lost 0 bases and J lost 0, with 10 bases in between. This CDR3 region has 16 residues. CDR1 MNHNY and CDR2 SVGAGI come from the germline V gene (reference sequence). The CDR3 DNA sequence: TGTGCCAGCAGTTACTCGAAGGGACCGAGCACAGATACGCAGTATTTT. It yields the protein CASSYSKGPSTDTQYF.

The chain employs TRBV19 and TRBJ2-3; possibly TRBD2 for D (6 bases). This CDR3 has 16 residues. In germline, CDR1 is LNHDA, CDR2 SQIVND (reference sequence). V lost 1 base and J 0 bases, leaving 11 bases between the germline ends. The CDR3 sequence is CASSIGASASTDTQYF. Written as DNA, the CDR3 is TGTGCCAGTAGTATAGGTGCTAGCGCGAGCACAGATACGCAGTATTTT.

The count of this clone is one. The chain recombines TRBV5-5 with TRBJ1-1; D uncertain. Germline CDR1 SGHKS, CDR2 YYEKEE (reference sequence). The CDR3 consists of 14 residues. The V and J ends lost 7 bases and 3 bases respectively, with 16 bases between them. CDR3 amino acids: CASGPTKGDTEAFF. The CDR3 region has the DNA TGTGCCAGCGGTCCTACTAAAGGAGACACTGAAGCTTTCTTT. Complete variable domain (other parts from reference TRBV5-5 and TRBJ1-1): DAGVTQSPTHLIKTRGQQVTLRCSPISGHKSVSWYQQVLGQGPQFIFQYYEKEERGRGNFPDRFSARQFPNYSSELNVNALLLGDSALYLCASGPTKGDTEAFFGQGTRLTVV.

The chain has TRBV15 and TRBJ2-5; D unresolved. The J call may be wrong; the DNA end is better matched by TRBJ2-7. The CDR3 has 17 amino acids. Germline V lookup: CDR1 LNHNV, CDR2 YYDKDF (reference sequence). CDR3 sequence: CATSREPLSSVYYEQYF. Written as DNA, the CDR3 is TGTGCCACCAGCAGAGAACCTCTGAGTTCGGTCTACTACGAGCAGTACTTC.

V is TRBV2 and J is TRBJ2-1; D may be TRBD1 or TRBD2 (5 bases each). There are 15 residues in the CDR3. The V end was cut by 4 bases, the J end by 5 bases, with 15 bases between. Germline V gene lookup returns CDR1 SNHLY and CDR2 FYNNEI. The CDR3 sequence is CASSVARRGNNEQFF. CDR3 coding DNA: TGTGCCAGCAGTGTAGCGCGAAGGGGAAACAATGAGCAGTTCTTC.

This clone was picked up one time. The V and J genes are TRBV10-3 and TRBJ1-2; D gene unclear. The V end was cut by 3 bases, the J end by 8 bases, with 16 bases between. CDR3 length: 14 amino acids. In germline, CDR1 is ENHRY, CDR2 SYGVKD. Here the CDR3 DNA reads TGTGCCATCAGTGAAAAGTTGTCCGGAGGGGGCTACACCTTC. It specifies CAISEKLSGGGYTF.